These T cell receptor beta chains were read from a single sample in a study of cytomegalovirus exposure and HLA in healthy donors. Method: immunoSEQ multiplex PCR; TCRdb's copy keeps in-frame clones and lacks some. Among about 190,000 clones, 65% to 85% were seen once, and the ten largest hold less than 6%. The sample consisted of PBMCs. The receptors were gathered from a woman aged 25 to 39 in good health and CMV-seropositive. Each CDR3 is given with its conserved first and last residue. D genes are given only for firm matches. Some rows mark clone size as missing; the rest say once, few, many or name a class of expanded clone.

.,TRBJ2-1,TRBV2,.,TGTGCCACCGACACTGATTACAATGAGCAGTTCTTC,CATDTDYNEQFF
.,TRBJ2-3,TRBV29-1,TRBD1,TGCAGCGTTACGGACAGGGTAACAGATACGCAGTATTTT,CSVTDRVTDTQYF
few,TRBJ2-7,TRBV6-1,.,TGTGCCAGCAGTGAAGCACGGGACAACTCCTACGAGCAGTACTTC,CASSEARDNSYEQYF
.,TRBJ1-1,TRBV18,.,TGTGCCAGCTCAGCAGGGGCGGAGTACACTGAAGCTTTCTTT,CASSAGAEYTEAFF
.,TRBJ2-7,TRBV6-5,.,TGTGCCAGCAGTAAGGGACTTAGAGGCTACGAGCAGTACTTC,CASSKGLRGYEQYF
.,TRBJ2-3,TRBV15,TRBD2,TGTGCCACCAGCAGGACAGTAGCGGGAGGGCCAGATACGCAGTATTTT,CATSRTVAGGPDTQYF
.,TRBJ2-7,TRBV19,.,TGTGCCAGTAGCAGGGGAGACTCCTACGAGCAGTACTTC,CASSRGDSYEQYF
.,TRBJ2-3,TRBV7-7,TRBD2,TGTGCTAGCAGCTTAGCGGGGGGGCCCGCAGATACGCAGTATTTT,CASSLAGGPADTQYF
few,TRBJ2-7,TRBV6-5,TRBD2,TGTGCCAGCAGGGGACTAGCAGAGGAGCAGTACTTC,CASRGLAEEQYF
.,TRBJ2-1,TRBV5-1,.,TGCGCCAGCAGCTTCGGAGGGGGCAGGTATGAGCAGTTCTTC,CASSFGGGRYEQFF
.,TRBJ2-1,TRBV19,TRBD2,TGTGCCAGTAGTATTTTAGCGGGGGGGATGGGAGGGAACAATGAGCAGTTCTTC,CASSILAGGMGGNNEQFF
.,TRBJ1-1,TRBV13,.,TGTGCCAGCTCGCAAGGGGGCACTGAAGCTTTCTTT,CASSQGGTEAFF
.,TRBJ2-5,TRBV5-1,.,TGCGCCAGCAGCTTTACCGCGCGGGAGACCCAGTACTTC,CASSFTARETQYF
few,TRBJ2-2,TRBV11-3,.,TGTGCCAGCAGCTTCGGCGGGGGCAACACCGGGGAGCTGTTTTTT,CASSFGGGNTGELFF
.,TRBJ2-7,TRBV5-1,.,TGCGCCAGCAGTAATTCGGGGAGCTCCTACGAGCAGTACTTC,CASSNSGSSYEQYF
.,TRBJ2-7,TRBV5-4,.,TGTGCCAGCAGCCCCGGAATAAGTCGGGAGTTCTCCTACGAGCAGTACTTC,CASSPGISREFSYEQYF
.,TRBJ2-1,TRBV2,TRBD2,TGTGCCAGCAGTGAATCAGCGGGAGGAGGCAATGAGCAGTTCTTC,CASSESAGGGNEQFF
.,TRBJ1-1,TRBV5-6,.,TGTGCCAGCAGTTCCTTCCGAGAGAAAGCTTTCTTT,CASSSFREKAFF
.,TRBJ1-2,TRBV5-1,.,TGCGCCAGCAGCTTGCAGGAAGCTAACTATGGCTACACCTTC,CASSLQEANYGYTF
.,TRBJ2-5,TRBV7-7,TRBD1,TGTGCTAGCAGCTTAAATAGGGGGCTGGCAGAGACCCAGTACTTC,CASSLNRGLAETQYF
.,TRBJ1-1,TRBV2,.,TGTGCCAGCAGTCGGGACTCACCCAACACTGAAGCTTTCTTT,CASSRDSPNTEAFF
.,TRBJ2-1,TRBV27,.,TGTGCCAGCAGTTTTGCCGGGAGAGACTACAATGAGCAGTTCTTC,CASSFAGRDYNEQFF
once,TRBJ1-6,TRBV4-3,TRBD1,TGCGCCAGCAGCCAAGACCCCACAGGGGTGCGTTCACCCCTCCACTTT,CASSQDPTGVRSPLHF
.,TRBJ1-5,TRBV7-8,TRBD1,TGTGCCAGCAGCTTAGCCAACCAGGGGGTGTCGAGCCAGCCCCAGCATTTT,CASSLANQGVSSQPQHF
.,TRBJ2-5,TRBV19,TRBD1,TGTGCCAGTAGTATTGGGGACAGGGGCGTAGAGACCCAGTACTTC,CASSIGDRGVETQYF
.,TRBJ2-1,TRBV2,.,TGCGCTGGGGAGTCTGCATTGGGCAATGAGCAGTTCTTC,CAGESALGNEQFF
.,TRBJ2-1,TRBV27,.,TGTGCCAGCAGTGGGGCGGGGCCCTCCTACAATGAGCAGTTCTTC,CASSGAGPSYNEQFF
.,TRBJ2-7,TRBV5-1,.,TGCGCCAGCAGCTTGGAACGGGGGAGCTCCTACGAGCAGTACTTC,CASSLERGSSYEQYF
.,TRBJ1-6,TRBV7-9,TRBD1,TGTGCCAGCAGCTTAGAGGGGGCCTCCTATAATTCACCCCTCCACTTT,CASSLEGASYNSPLHF
.,TRBJ1-1,TRBV28,.,TGTGCCAGCAGTTTATTCCGGGAGATTGAAATTTTGGGAGCTTTCTTT,CASSLFREIEILGAFF
.,TRBJ1-2,TRBV27,TRBD1,TGTGCCAGCAGTCCCCGACAGGGGATACATGGCTACACCTTC,CASSPRQGIHGYTF
.,TRBJ1-5,TRBV15,.,TGTGCCACCAGCAGAGATTCACGTCAGAATCAGCCCCAGCATTTT,CATSRDSRQNQPQHF
once,TRBJ2-5,TRBV27,TRBD2,TGTGCCAGTGGGATAGCGGGAGGGCCCACAGAGACCCAGTACTTC,CASGIAGGPTETQYF
.,TRBJ1-5,TRBV28,.,TGTGCCAGCAGTTTTGGGGGGACCGGGGGGCAGCCCCAGCATTTT,CASSFGGTGGQPQHF
.,TRBJ1-3,TRBV10-3,.,TGTGCCACCGACACGGGGGGGCTCTCTGGAAACACCATATATTTT,CATDTGGLSGNTIYF
.,TRBJ2-3,TRBV18,.,TGTGCCAGCTCCCGGTTGTTCACAGATACGCAGTATTTT,CASSRLFTDTQYF
.,TRBJ2-1,TRBV5-4,TRBD2,TGTGCCAGCAGCTTGCGAAGCGGGGGCAACAATGAGCAGTTCTTC,CASSLRSGGNNEQFF
.,TRBJ2-1,TRBV6-5,.,TGTGCCAGCAGTAAACAGGGTTCCTACAATGAGCAGTTCTTC,CASSKQGSYNEQFF
.,TRBJ1-1,TRBV7-2,.,TGTGCCAGCAGCTTAGACTGGGCGGGGAGGGGGAACACTGAAGCTTTCTTT,CASSLDWAGRGNTEAFF
.,TRBJ2-7,TRBV27,TRBD1,TGTGCCAGCAGTTTCCGCATCCCGGACAGGGCTTCCTACGAGCAGTACTTC,CASSFRIPDRASYEQYF
.,TRBJ2-4,TRBV18,TRBD1,TGTGCCAGCTCAAAGCCGGGACAGATATTCCAGTACTTC,CASSKPGQIFQYF
.,TRBJ1-2,TRBV19,.,TGTGCCAGTTACGGGATCTATTATGGCTACACCTTC,CASYGIYYGYTF